This T cell receptor beta chain is drawn from a study of CD8+ T cells in alopecia areata. Overall study results and limits: Scalp samples also yield sequences of resident alphabeta T cells from normal skin.

Regarding this clone: What it binds is not known.

Germline loops: CDR1 KGHSH, CDR2 LQKENI. The V end was cut by 9 bases, the J end by 1 base, with 7 bases between. The CDR3 extends over 11 amino acids. As for treatment: oral pan-JAK inhibitor, 5-10 mg twice daily. Researchers took lesional scalp punch biopsies and peripheral blood from people who were alopecia areata patients. Once RNA had been extracted, it was reverse transcribed into cDNA to act as the sequencing template. Using immunoSEQ multiplex PCR, the repertoire was profiled, and TCRdb retains in-frame clones only, with some absent. This table holds 200,000 or so clones, about three fifths found once.

The rearrangement uses TRBV18 and TRBJ2-7; D call uncertain. The clonotype was recovered from a human donor with alopecia areata. Sample: CD4+ T cells sorted from blood, taken at week 24, from a patient treated with tofacitinib. DNA for the CDR3: TGTGCCAGTACAGCGTCCTACGAGCAGTACTTC. Encoded protein: CASTASYEQYF.